These 9 T cell receptor beta chains were sequenced from one sample in a study of T-cell reconstitution after alpha-beta-depleted transplantation in children. Construction of the TCRbeta library involved unique molecular identifiers. TCRdb passed the PCR reads through MiXCR, listing each CDR3 protein once. The table has 900,000 or so distinct CDR3 sequences, under 20% seen once. The specimen comprised PBMCs, mostly from graft donor cells, sampled 360 days after TCRalphabeta/CD19-depleted stem cell transplant. The receptors stem from a male patient between 10 and 17 years old who had a stem cell transplant for acute lymphoblastic leukemia, so the T cells may come from the graft donor.

The rearrangement uses TRBV27 and TRBJ2-1; no definite D call. CDR1 is MNHEY, CDR2 SMNVEV, per germline (reference sequence). The V end lost 8 bases, the J end lost 1 base, and 18 bases lay between the germline ends. This CDR3 has 16 residues. CDR3 DNA sequence: TGTGCCAGCTTCGAACTGGAGCCTAAGTCCTACAATGAGCAGTTCTTC. Translation: CASFELEPKSYNEQFF.

The chain combines TRBV27 with TRBJ1-2; TRBD1 aligns across 7 bases. This CDR3 comprises 16 residues. The ends lost 2 bases at V and 5 bases at J; junction bases unmatched: 11. Germline V lookup: CDR1 MNHEY, CDR2 SMNVEV (reference sequence). The CDR3, as DNA: TGTGCCAGCAGTTTAGATGTATACGGGACAGCTTATGGCTACACCTTC. Translated, it gives CASSLDVYGTAYGYTF.

This clonotype was seen more than once but under ten times. The chain has TRBV4-1 and TRBJ2-4; D remains ambiguous. There are 12 residues in the CDR3. Trimming removed 3 bases at V and 10 bases at J, with 10 bases between. CDR1 and CDR2 from the germline V gene are MGHRA and YSYEKL. In DNA form, the CDR3 reads TGCGCCAGCAGCCATCCTCTTGATATTCAGTACTTC. This encodes CASSHPLDIQYF.

This clonotype was detected a few times. This chain uses TRBV20-1 with TRBJ2-1; D possibly corresponds to TRBD2 (6 bases). Between the trimmed V and J ends, which lost 5 bases and 2 bases, there was a span of 13 bases. This CDR3 spans 14 amino acids. Germline V gene data show CDR1 as DFQATT and CDR2 as SNEGSKA (reference sequence). The DNA for the CDR3 is TGCAGTGCTGCCATTTGGGGGGCCTACAATGAGCAGTTCTTC. Protein: CSAAIWGAYNEQFF.

About this clonotype itself: The conserved closing phenylalanine or tryptophan is absent in this CDR3, likely reflecting a read error. The CDR3 region has the DNA TGCAGCGTTCAAACAGTCAACTATGGCTACACCGTC. Translated: CSVQTVNYGYTV. V gene TRBV29-1 combines with J gene TRBJ1-2; D is undetermined. V was cut by 5 bases and J by 2 bases, with 9 bases left in between. CDR1 and CDR2 from the germline V gene are SQVTM and ANQGSEA. The CDR3 has 12 amino acids.

This clonotype was counted a few times. The rearrangement joins TRBV21-1 to TRBJ2-5; no DNA check was done on the table's D call, TRBD1. TRBV21-1 counts as a pseudogene. The CDR3 totals 13 residues. For the CDR3, the DNA is TGTGCCAGCAGCAAATACAGGGGGGAGACCCAGTACTTC. It codes for CASSKYRGETQYF.

This clonotype was seen at least ten times. J is TRBJ2-7 and V is TRBV7-6, with TRBD2 matching 9 bases. The CDR3 covers 13 residues. The germline V gene has CDR1 SGHVS and CDR2 FNYEAQ. The CDR3 DNA reads TGTGCAAGCGGGGGGTATAGCTCCTACGAGCAGTACTTC. Translation gives CASGGYSSYEQYF.

The CDR3 nucleotides read TGCAGTGCTAGACCCCCGGGACTAGTTGCTTTCGAGCAGTACTTC. Residues: CSARPPGLVAFEQYF. The rearrangement links TRBV20-1 to TRBJ2-7; the match to TRBD2 covers 8 bases. The germline CDR1 and CDR2 sequences are DFQATT and SNEGSKA (reference sequence). The ends lost 2 bases at V and 6 bases at J; junction bases unmatched: 12. The CDR3 is made up of 15 amino acids.

The gene calls are TRBV28 and TRBJ2-7; tentative D call: TRBD2 (5 bases). CDR1 is MDHEN and CDR2 is SYDVKM in the germline V gene. CDR3 size: 19 residues. Trimming pared 6 bases from V and 0 bases from J, leaving 27 bases between. The CDR3 region is CASSLSVSRGRRFSYEQYF. CDR3 sequence (DNA): TGTGCCAGCAGCCTTAGCGTCTCTCGTGGGCGGCGCTTCTCCTACGAGCAGTACTTC.